Presented here are 21 T cell receptor beta chains from one specimen sequenced in a study of B cell selection in AIRE deficiency. The sorted conventional CD4 T cells were gated as CD4+CD127+. The assay was immunoSEQ multiplex PCR, and TCRdb's table has in-frame clones only and misses some. Here the sample spans approximately 19,000 clones, about 97% being singletons. The sequencing input was conventional CD4+ T cells sorted from PBMCs. These receptors came from a human donor with AIRE deficiency.

The rearrangement uses TRBV5-8 and TRBJ1-6; no reliable D call. Germline values: CDR1 SGHTS, CDR2 YDEGEE. The CDR3 is 13 amino acids. V was pared by 1 base and J by 6 bases, with 5 bases between. CDR3 in amino acids: CASSLIANSPLHF. CDR3 coding DNA: TGTGCCAGCAGCTTGATTGCTAATTCACCCCTCCACTTT. Together with reference TRBV5-8 and TRBJ1-6, the CDR3 gives the full variable domain: EAGVTQSPTHLIKTRGQQATLRCSPISGHTSVYWYQQALGLGLQFLLWYDEGEERNRGNFPPRFSGRQFPNYSSELNVNALELEDSALYLCASSLIANSPLHFGNGTRLTVT.

The chain joins TRBV4-2 to TRBJ2-1; 12 bases match TRBD2. Germline assignment: CDR1 LGHNA and CDR2 YNFKEQ. The CDR3 length is 17 residues. Germline trimming cut 4 bases from V and 7 bases from J; bases unmatched to any gene: 11. As DNA, the CDR3 is TGTGCCAGCAGCCGTCTATCTAGCGGGAGGGCCAGAAATGAGCAGTTCTTC. It encodes CASSRLSSGRARNEQFF.

V is TRBV15 and J is TRBJ1-1; a weak D match, TRBD1 (6 bases). V was shortened by 0 bases and J by 8 bases, with 10 bases between the two germline ends. The CDR3 covers 13 residues. The germline V gene has CDR1 LNHNV and CDR2 YYDKDF (reference sequence). The CDR3 loop reads CATSRERGHEAFF. The DNA for the CDR3 is TGTGCCACCAGCAGAGAGAGGGGACACGAAGCTTTCTTT.

CDR3 DNA sequence: TGTGCCATCAGTGAGGTAATGGACACAGGGTTCCAAGAGACCCAGTACTTC. It yields the protein CAISEVMDTGFQETQYF. The rearrangement links TRBV10-3 to TRBJ2-5, with D perhaps TRBD1 (6 bases). The V gene lost 2 bases and the J gene lost 1 base, with 17 bases spanning the gap. The CDR3 loop spans 17 amino acids. Germline V gene sequence: CDR1 ENHRY, CDR2 SYGVKD.

This rearrangement joins TRBV7-2 to TRBJ1-2; D ambiguous. Trimming removed 5 bases at V and 0 bases at J, with 16 bases between. Germline CDR1 SGHTA, CDR2 FQGNSA. This CDR3 spans 16 amino acids. This CDR3 is CASSPEGTLTNYGYTF. The CDR3 nucleotides are TGTGCCAGCAGCCCGGAGGGCACACTAACTAACTATGGCTACACCTTC.

The chain has TRBV12-5 and TRBJ1-3; no clear D gene. CDR3 size: 14 residues. The germline V gene encodes CDR1 LGHNT and CDR2 FRNRAP. Trimming removed 1 base at V and 0 bases at J, with 4 bases between. CDR3 sequence: CASGLGDSGNTIYF. The CDR3 nucleotides are TGTGCTAGTGGTTTGGGGGACTCTGGAAACACCATATATTTT.

The chain carries TRBV5-5 and TRBJ1-1, with D possibly matching TRBD1 (6 bases). V was clipped by 5 bases and J by 1 base, with 15 bases between them. CDR1 and CDR2 from the germline V gene are SGHKS and YYEKEE (reference sequence). This CDR3 has 15 residues. Here the CDR3 reads CASSSLQGRNTEAFF. CDR3 nucleotide sequence: TGTGCCAGCAGTTCGTTGCAGGGGAGGAACACTGAAGCTTTCTTT.

The gene calls are TRBV30 and TRBJ1-5; D is possibly TRBD1 (5 bases). V was trimmed by 1 base and J by 3 bases, leaving 10 bases between them. The CDR3 sequence is 14 residues long. Per the germline V gene, CDR1 is GTSNPN and CDR2 is SVGIG (reference sequence). The CDR3 coding sequence is TGTGCCTGGAGTGGGGGCGGAGACAATCAGCCCCAGCATTTT. Translating gives CAWSGGGDNQPQHF.

The chain combines TRBV7-3 with TRBJ2-5; D is tentatively TRBD1 or TRBD2 (6 bases each). CDR3 length: 13 amino acids. The germline V and J ends were trimmed by 5 bases and 5 bases, with 12 bases remaining between them. The germline V gene encodes CDR1 SGHTA and CDR2 FQGTGA. CDR3 bases: TGTGCCAGCAGCAGGGGGACTGGGGAGACCCAGTACTTC. Its translation: CASSRGTGETQYF.

The chain recombines TRBV21-1 with TRBJ2-2. TRBV21-1 is tagged as a pseudogene. This CDR3 spans 10 amino acids. Written as DNA, the CDR3 is TGTGCCGGGGACACCGGGGAGCTGTTTTTT. This encodes CAGDTGELFF.

This clone came up once. The V gene is TRBV7-9, the J gene TRBJ1-4, with 7 nucleotides matching TRBD1. CDR1 and CDR2 from the germline V gene are SEHNR and FQNEAQ (reference sequence). The CDR3 runs to 14 residues. Trimming cost V 5 bases and J 5 bases; bases outside gene matches: 5. CDR3 nucleotides: TGTGCCAGCAGCCTGACAGGGAGCAATGAAAAACTGTTTTTT. Translating it yields CASSLTGSNEKLFF.

The rearrangement uses TRBV5-4 and TRBJ2-4; unclear D gene. This CDR3 is built from 15 residues. Germline V gives CDR1 SGHNT, CDR2 YYREEE (reference sequence). Trimming removed 2 bases from V and 7 bases from J, with 16 bases in between. The CDR3: CASSFAQLGRNIQYF. CDR3 nucleotide sequence: TGTGCCAGCAGCTTCGCCCAGCTCGGAAGGAACATTCAGTACTTC.

The chain links TRBV4-3 to TRBJ1-4, with 7 nucleotides matching TRBD1. The CDR3 consists of 15 residues. CDR1 is LGHNA, CDR2 YSLEER, per germline. V lost 4 bases to trimming and J lost 8 bases; unmatched junction nucleotides: 10. CDR3 DNA: TGCGCCAGCAGCCGAGAGGAGCCCAGGGGGGAAAAACTGTTTTTT. Translated: CASSREEPRGEKLFF.

V gene TRBV5-1 combines with J gene TRBJ2-7; no firm D call. V shed 1 base and J shed 3 bases, with 8 bases lying between them. CDR1 and CDR2 (germline): SGHRS, YFSETQ. The CDR3 sequence is 13 residues long. The CDR3 DNA sequence: TGCGCCAGCAGCTTGTTTCAGGACTACGAGCAGTACTTC. Its protein product is CASSLFQDYEQYF.

The chain joins TRBV7-3 to TRBJ2-1; D gene ambiguous. Looked up from germline, CDR1 is SGHTA and CDR2 is FQGTGA. The CDR3 has 17 residues. The V end was cut by 2 bases, the J end by 0 bases, with 14 bases between. The CDR3 region has the DNA TGTGCCAGCAGCTTACGCCCAGCGTCTAGCTCCTACAATGAGCAGTTCTTC. Protein: CASSLRPASSSYNEQFF.

This rearrangement joins TRBV28 to TRBJ2-7; perhaps TRBD1 as D (5 bases). There are 13 residues in the CDR3. Germline V gene data show CDR1 as MDHEN and CDR2 as SYDVKM. Trimming removed 6 bases from V and 4 bases from J, with 13 bases in between. CDR3 amino acids: CASSPEQVYEQYF. As DNA, the CDR3 is TGTGCCAGCAGCCCGGAACAGGTATACGAGCAGTACTTC.

V usage is TRBV6-1 and J usage is TRBJ1-1, with D unclear. CDR3 length: 12 residues. The germline V gene has CDR1 MNHNS and CDR2 SASEGT. V lost 8 bases and J lost 6, with 13 bases in between. CDR3 coding DNA: TGTGCCAGCGAGCAGGTTAGATCTGAAGCTTTCTTT. This gives the protein CASEQVRSEAFF.

The chain couples TRBV7-2 to TRBJ1-5; 9 nucleotides align to TRBD1. CDR3 length: 14 amino acids. The ends lost 6 bases at V and 3 bases at J; junction bases unmatched: 3. Germline CDR1 is SGHTA and CDR2 is FQGNSA. The CDR3 is CASSRTGDNQPQHF. The CDR3 DNA reads TGTGCCAGCAGTAGGACAGGGGACAATCAGCCCCAGCATTTT.

The rearrangement uses TRBV19 and TRBJ1-2, with a weak D call TRBD1 (6 bases). Trimming shortened V by 6 bases and J by 3 bases, and 14 bases separated the two germline ends. From germline, CDR1 is LNHDA and CDR2 SQIVND (reference sequence). The length of the CDR3 is 14 residues. The CDR3 loop reads CASSRRGHDYGYTF. In nucleotides, the CDR3 is TGTGCCAGTAGCCGACGGGGGCATGACTATGGCTACACCTTC.

This rearrangement joins TRBV7-8 to TRBJ2-3; 10 nucleotides line up with TRBD1. The CDR3 contains 15 residues. V trimming: 5 bases; J trimming: 2 bases; junction bases outside the gene matches: 4. Germline assignment: CDR1 SGHVS and CDR2 FQNEAQ. CDR3 in amino acids: CASSRDRGLTDTQYF. The CDR3 DNA reads as TGTGCCAGCAGCAGGGACAGGGGCCTCACAGATACGCAGTATTTT.

The chain links TRBV7-2 to TRBJ2-4; a possible D gene is TRBD2 (5 bases). This CDR3 region has 14 residues. Germline V gene lookup returns CDR1 SGHTA and CDR2 FQGNSA. V shed 1 base and J shed 1 base, with 5 bases lying between them. CDR3 in amino acids: CASSLGGAKNIQYF. As DNA, the CDR3 is TGTGCCAGCAGCTTAGGAGGGGCCAAAAACATTCAGTACTTC.